Given below is one T cell receptor (beta chain) in context. Its specificity is unknown. One end of the junction is discordant with germline, which a read error may explain. The CDR3 is 11 amino acids. Germline V gene lookup returns CDR1 LNHDA and CDR2 SQIVND (reference sequence). These data come from a study of CD8+ T cells in alopecia areata. Overall study context: Treated individuals took tofacitinib by mouth, 5 to 10 mg twice daily. Overall study findings and caveats: Scalp samples also yield sequences of resident alphabeta T cells from normal skin.

Sequencing used cDNA as its template, made by extracting RNA and reverse transcribing it. Assay: immunoSEQ multiplex PCR; the TCRdb copy retains only in-frame clones and omits some. Altogether 150,000 or so clones are present, 87% being singletons, with the ten largest covering approximately 15%. Lesional scalp punch biopsies and peripheral blood came from alopecia areata patients. The researchers isolated CD4+ and CD8+ T cells from PBMCs by sorting. This chain uses TRBV19 with TRBJ2-7; D might be TRBD1 (6 bases). This receptor was obtained from a human donor with alopecia areata. The sample consisted of CD8+ T cells sorted from blood, taken at week 0. The CDR3 DNA reads TGTGCCAGTAGTATGGGGGCTGTCATTAACTTC. Encoded protein: CASSMGAVINF. The whole variable domain, filled in from reference TRBV19 and TRBJ2-7, reads DGGITQSPKYLFRKEGQNVTLSCEQNLNHDAMYWYRQDPGQGLRLIYYSQIVNDFQKGDIAEGYSVSREKKESFPLTVTSAQKNPTAFYLCASSMGAVINFGPGTRLTVT.